Listed here are 20 T cell receptor beta chains from one sample, sequenced in a study of blood T cells in healthy people across ages. Combining a sample-barcoded 5' primer with a J-beta primer mix, a second PCR ran for about 7 to 11 cycles. Via MiXCR, TCRdb re-called the 5' RACE reads, giving one row per CDR3 protein. This table holds hundreds of thousands of distinct CDR3 sequences, about 30% found once. Sequencing was carried out using blood. These TCRs come from a woman of 80 years or more in good health.

Only a few counts were recorded for this clonotype. The rearrangement uses TRBV28 and TRBJ2-7; D may be TRBD2 (5 bases). CDR1 and CDR2 (germline): MDHEN, SYDVKM. The V end lost 4 bases, the J end lost 9 bases, and 19 bases lay between the germline ends. CDR3 length: 14 amino acids. This chain's CDR3 is CASSSPPGLKGQYF. CDR3 bases: TGTGCCAGCAGTTCCCCGCCGGGATTAAAGGGGCAGTACTTC. The variable domain in full, completed from reference TRBV28 and TRBJ2-7, reads DVKVTQSSRYLVKRTGEKVFLECVQDMDHENMFWYRQDPGLGLRLIYFSYDVKMKEKGDIPEGYSVSREKKERFSLILESASTNQTSMYLCASSSPPGLKGQYFGPGTRLTVT.

J is TRBJ2-7 and V is TRBV10-2, with D perhaps given as TRBD1 or TRBD2 (5 bases each). CDR3 length: 14 amino acids. Germline CDR1 reads WSHSY; CDR2 reads SAAADI. V gave up 5 bases and J gave up 7 bases, with 18 bases separating them. DNA for the CDR3: TGCGCCAGCAGTCCTAGCTCATACTCAGGGGAGCAGTACTTC. It is translated as CASSPSSYSGEQYF.

This clonotype occurred many times. The chain recombines TRBV7-2 with TRBJ1-6; no clear D gene. The germline V gene has CDR1 SGHTA and CDR2 FQGNSA. The CDR3 contains 11 residues. V gave up 5 bases and J gave up 13 bases, with 9 bases separating them. DNA for the CDR3: TGTGCCAGCAGCCAGTTTGGGCCCCTCCACTTT. This codes for CASSQFGPLHF.

Worth noting for this clonotype: The junction departs from germline at one end; a sequencing error may be responsible. V and J are TRBV6-1 and TRBJ1-5, with 7 bases matching TRBD1. The germline V gene has CDR1 MNHNS and CDR2 SASEGT. The CDR3 contains 14 residues. The CDR3 here is CACSRQGSNQPQHF. CDR3 nucleotides: TGTGCCTGCAGTAGACAGGGCAGCAATCAGCCCCAGCATTTT.

The V call is TRBV3-1, the J call TRBJ2-1, with 10 nucleotides matching TRBD2. Losses at the gene ends were 4 bases for V and 14 bases for J; bases not matched to a gene: 5. Germline CDR1 is LGHDT and CDR2 is YNNKEL (reference sequence). The CDR3 contains 12 residues. The CDR3 protein is CASSLAGGPEFF. DNA of the CDR3: TGTGCCAGCAGCCTAGCGGGGGGCCCGGAGTTCTTC.

In its sample, this clonotype was seen once. A clone one base away is much larger, so this may be a read error. The chain couples TRBV6-6 to TRBJ2-7, with TRBD1 identical over 7 bases. This CDR3 has 15 amino acids. CDR1 and CDR2 from the germline V gene are MNHNY and SVGAGI (reference sequence). CDR3 residues: CASSYSQGQSYEQCF. Here the CDR3 DNA reads TGTGCCAGCAGTTACTCTCAGGGACAGTCCTACGAGCAGTGCTTC.

Regarding this clonotype: At one boundary the junction diverges from the germline segment, which might be a read error. The chain joins TRBV29-1 to TRBJ1-4; D is unclear. The length of the CDR3 is 12 residues. Germline loops: CDR1 SQVTM, CDR2 ANQGSEA. CDR3 protein: CSVGQINEKRFF. CDR3 DNA: TGCAGCGTTGGGCAGATTAATGAAAAACGGTTTTTT.

This clonotype was recorded at least ten times. The V and J genes are TRBV27 and TRBJ2-7; D may match TRBD1 or TRBD2 (6 bases each). Between the trimmed V and J ends, which lost 8 bases and 2 bases, there was a span of 19 bases. Germline V gene lookup returns CDR1 MNHEY and CDR2 SMNVEV (reference sequence). The CDR3 is 15 residues long. The CDR3 loop reads CASLGGPLPPYEQYF. DNA for the CDR3: TGTGCCAGCCTAGGGGGGCCCTTACCCCCCTACGAGCAGTACTTC.

V and J are TRBV20-1 and TRBJ1-1; D may be TRBD1 (6 bases). Trimming left V 3 bases short and J 2 bases short, with 13 bases between. Germline V gene sequence: CDR1 DFQATT, CDR2 SNEGSKA (reference sequence). This CDR3 is 14 amino acids long. The CDR3 DNA reads as TGCAGTGCTAGGGTTCGGGGGGCAAACACTGAAGCTTTCTTT. Amino acids: CSARVRGANTEAFF.

Ten or more counts support this clonotype. V gene TRBV20-1 combines with J gene TRBJ1-5; the D gene is possibly TRBD1 (5 bases). Germline CDR1 DFQATT, CDR2 SNEGSKA (reference sequence). The CDR3 length is 17 residues. Between the trimmed V and J ends, which lost 2 bases and 0 bases, there was a span of 17 bases. CDR3 nucleotides: TGCAGTGCTAGAACGGCTGCCGCCGGGGGTAGCAATCAGCCCCAGCATTTT. Translating it yields CSARTAAAGGSNQPQHF.

V and J are TRBV13 and TRBJ2-7; no clear D gene. CDR3 length: 14 residues. Deletions cut 5 bases from V and 2 bases from J, with 13 bases between. CDR1 PRHDT and CDR2 FYEKMQ come from the germline V gene (reference sequence). The CDR3 reads CASSTYSNPYEQYF. The CDR3 DNA follows: TGTGCCAGCAGCACTTACAGTAATCCCTACGAGCAGTACTTC.

The V call is TRBV27, the J call TRBJ2-7, with D hard to call. The V end lost 1 base, the J end lost 1 base, and 5 bases lay between the germline ends. The CDR3 is made up of 13 amino acids. Per the germline V gene, CDR1 is MNHEY and CDR2 is SMNVEV (reference sequence). CDR3 in amino acids: CASSLFASYEQYF. The CDR3 DNA follows: TGTGCCAGCAGTTTATTTGCTTCCTACGAGCAGTACTTC.

In its sample, this clonotype was seen many times. The chain couples TRBV9 to TRBJ1-2; 9 bases agree with TRBD1. V lost 0 bases to trimming and J lost 4 bases; unmatched junction nucleotides: 1. The CDR3 has 14 residues. Germline CDR1 SGDLS, CDR2 YYNGEE. DNA of the CDR3: TGTGCCAGCAGCGTAGGGGACAGGGCCTATGGCTACACCTTC. Amino acids: CASSVGDRAYGYTF. Based on the CDR3 plus reference TRBV9 and TRBJ1-2, the full variable domain is DSGVTQTPKHLITATGQRVTLRCSPRSGDLSVYWYQQSLDQGLQFLIQYYNGEERAKGNILERFSAQQFPDLHSELNLSSLELGDSALYFCASSVGDRAYGYTFGSGTRLTVV.

About this clonotype itself: A read error is likely, as this CDR3 ends without the conserved phenylalanine or tryptophan. This sequence joins TRBV7-2 and TRBJ2-6; D is uncertain. CDR3 length equals 15 residues. CDR1 SGHTA and CDR2 FQGNSA come from the germline V gene. Trimming cost V 5 bases and J 1 base, with 9 bases left between them. The CDR3 nucleotides are TGTGCCAGCAGCACCCACTCATCTGGGGCCAACGTCCTGACTGTC. Its translation is CASSTHSSGANVLTV.

A word on this clonotype: A much larger clone lies a single base off, so this may be a read error. The chain is built from TRBV11-2 and TRBJ2-1; 11 bases match TRBD2. There are 15 residues in the CDR3. CDR1 and CDR2 (germline): SGHAT, FQNNGV. The CDR3 protein is CASSLGSGGGNGQFF. CDR3 in DNA: TGTGCCAGCAGCTTAGGTAGCGGGGGGGGAAATGGGCAGTTCTTC.

This clonotype appeared once. The V gene is TRBV5-1, the J gene TRBJ1-1; D remains unclear. Germline lookup yields CDR1 SGHRS and CDR2 YFSETQ. V dropped 6 bases and J dropped 5 bases, with 20 bases sitting between them. CDR3 length: 15 amino acids. CDR3 DNA: TGCGCCAGCACCTGGGTCCAAGGGAGGAGAACTGAAGCTTTCTTT. The encoded protein is CASTWVQGRRTEAFF.

The sample holds many counts of this clonotype. This sequence joins TRBV7-3 and TRBJ2-5; 14 bases align to TRBD2. The CDR3 sequence is 17 residues long. CDR1 is SGHTA, CDR2 FQGTGA, per germline. The trim removed 4 bases at V and 7 bases at J, leaving 11 bases unmatched. CDR3 bases: TGTGCCAGCAGCTGGGGACTAGCGGGGGCACTGGGATGGACCCAGTACTTC. This gives the protein CASSWGLAGALGWTQYF.

This clonotype was picked up many times. The chain uses TRBV5-1 and TRBJ2-1, with D tentatively TRBD1 or TRBD2 (5 bases each). V was cut by 0 bases and J by 5 bases, with 15 bases left in between. Germline values: CDR1 SGHRS, CDR2 YFSETQ. CDR3 length equals 16 residues. CDR3 amino acids: CASSLDGTRIHNEQFF. CDR3 in DNA: TGCGCCAGCAGCTTGGACGGGACCAGAATTCACAATGAGCAGTTCTTC. The complete variable domain, with remaining parts taken from reference TRBV5-1 and TRBJ2-1, reads KAGVTQTPRYLIKTRGQQVTLSCSPISGHRSVSWYQQTPGQGLQFLFEYFSETQRNKGNFPGRFSGRQFSNSRSEMNVSTLELGDSALYLCASSLDGTRIHNEQFFGPGTRLTVL.

At least ten counts were recorded for this clonotype. CDR3 DNA sequence: TGTGCCAGTACCGAGGGGGGCGTCTCTGGGGCCAACGTCCTGACTTTC. Translated, it gives CASTEGGVSGANVLTF. The J gene is TRBJ2-6, the V gene TRBV10-3; perhaps D is TRBD1 or TRBD2 (6 bases each). From germline, CDR1 is ENHRY and CDR2 SYGVKD. V dropped 10 bases and J dropped 0 bases, with 16 bases sitting between them. The length of the CDR3 is 16 residues.

V is TRBV10-2 and J is TRBJ2-1; 11 positions agree with TRBD2. This CDR3 is 17 amino acids long. CDR1 WSHSY and CDR2 SAAADI come from the germline V gene. Trimming at V came to 2 bases and at J to 4 bases, leaving 7 bases not matched to a gene. For the CDR3, the DNA is TGCGCCAGCAGTGAGCATCAGGGACTAGCGGTATACAATGAGCAGTTCTTC. Its translation: CASSEHQGLAVYNEQFF.